This is a list of T cell receptor beta chains from one sample in a study of blood T cell repertoires in COVID-19. Using immunoSEQ multiplex PCR, the repertoire was profiled, and TCRdb retains in-frame clones only, with some absent. Of under 250,000 clones in the sample, approximately 84% were seen once. Sequenced material: peripheral blood. The source is a man between 45 and 60 years old who had recovered from COVID-19. Both conserved end residues are part of each CDR3. Fields, in order: V gene, D gene, J gene, clone size, CDR3 protein, CDR3 DNA. The D gene is left open where the match is weak. Clone size appears in some rows only: once, few, many, or a class for an expanded clone.

>TRBV5-1|-|TRBJ2-1|-
CASSLASSVSYNEQFF
TGCGCCAGCAGCTTGGCCTCGTCGGTTTCCTACAATGAGCAGTTCTTC
>TRBV6-1|-|TRBJ1-2|-
CASSETSGNYGYTF
TGTGCCAGCAGTGAAACTTCAGGCAACTATGGCTACACCTTC
>TRBV28|-|TRBJ1-2|-
CAILWRYGGYTF
TGTGCCATCCTCTGGAGGTACGGGGGCTACACCTTC
>TRBV5-1|-|TRBJ1-2|-
CASSKDNGNYGYTF
TGCGCCAGCAGCAAGGACAACGGTAACTATGGCTACACCTTC
>TRBV29-1|-|TRBJ1-3|few
CSVAGLRNTIYF
TGCAGCGTTGCGGGTTTAAGAAACACCATATATTTT
>TRBV6-5|-|TRBJ2-2|-
CASRITSFHTGELFF
TGTGCCAGCAGAATTACTAGCTTTCACACCGGGGAGCTGTTTTTT
>TRBV5-4|TRBD2|TRBJ2-5|-
CASSLGAGGPQETQYF
TGTGCCAGCAGCCTAGGAGCGGGAGGGCCCCAAGAGACCCAGTACTTC
>TRBV19|TRBD2|TRBJ2-7|-
CASSIMRAGGLHEQYF
TGTGCCAGTAGTATCATGCGAGCGGGAGGCCTCCACGAGCAGTACTTC
>TRBV3-1/TRBV3-2|TRBD1|TRBJ1-2|-
CASSQDRTGDYGYTF
TGTGCCAGCAGCCAAGATCGAACAGGGGACTATGGCTACACCTTC
>TRBV28|-|TRBJ1-2|-
CASTLGQPAYGYTF
TGTGCCAGCACCTTGGGGCAGCCAGCCTATGGCTACACCTTC
>TRBV10-2|TRBD1|TRBJ2-1|-
CARTKSGQGINEQFF
TGCGCCAGGACAAAGTCGGGACAGGGGATCAATGAGCAGTTCTTC
>TRBV7-6|TRBD1|TRBJ1-1|-
CASSFLRTTGGDDEAFF
TGTGCCAGCAGCTTCCTAAGGACGACAGGGGGGGATGATGAAGCTTTCTTT
>TRBV28|TRBD1|TRBJ1-1|-
CASGLTGINTEAFF
TGTGCCAGCGGATTGACAGGGATAAACACTGAAGCTTTCTTT
>TRBV19|-|TRBJ1-1|-
CASKITGFAAEAFF
TGTGCCAGTAAAATCACAGGGTTCGCGGCTGAAGCTTTCTTT
>TRBV7-8|TRBD1|TRBJ2-4|-
CASSFFGTAAKNIQYF
TGTGCCAGCAGCTTTTTCGGGACAGCCGCCAAAAACATTCAGTACTTC
>TRBV2|TRBD1|TRBJ2-6|-
CASTLTGGGGANVLTF
TGTGCCAGCACTCTGACAGGGGGCGGTGGGGCCAACGTCCTGACTTTC
>TRBV29-1|TRBD2|TRBJ2-3|-
CSVEGTSGSADTQYF
TGCAGCGTTGAAGGAACTAGCGGGAGTGCAGATACGCAGTATTTT
>TRBV28|-|TRBJ2-6|-
CASRLTGANVLTF
TGTGCCAGCAGACTCACTGGGGCCAACGTCCTGACTTTC
>TRBV7-2|-|TRBJ1-6|-
CASNQSGSPSPLHF
TGTGCCAGCAACCAGAGCGGCAGCCCTTCACCCCTCCACTTT
>TRBV5-1|-|TRBJ1-6|-
CASSAEDNRSPLHF
TGCGCCAGCAGCGCAGAGGACAATAGATCACCCCTCCACTTT
>TRBV29-1|TRBD1|TRBJ2-3|-
CSARTGGSGTDTQYF
TGCAGCGCCCGGACAGGGGGAAGTGGCACAGATACGCAGTATTTT
>TRBV29-1|-|TRBJ2-1|few
CSVNNINEQFF
TGCAGCGTCAACAATATCAATGAGCAGTTCTTC
>TRBV5-1|TRBD1|TRBJ1-6|many
CASSLTGDSKNSPLHF
TGCGCCAGCAGCTTAACCGGGGACAGCAAAAATTCACCCCTCCACTTT
>TRBV7-8|TRBD2|TRBJ2-7|-
CASSFYPSGSYEQYF
TGTGCCAGCAGCTTTTATCCTAGCGGGAGCTACGAGCAGTACTTC
>TRBV19|TRBD1|TRBJ2-7|-
CASSRDRGDYEQYF
TGTGCCAGTAGCCGGGACAGGGGGGACTACGAGCAGTACTTC
>TRBV5-1|TRBD2|TRBJ2-5|-
CASSYYTSGSQETQYF
TGCGCCAGCAGTTATTATACTAGCGGGAGCCAAGAGACCCAGTACTTC
>TRBV30|-|TRBJ2-7|few
CAWSVGNGVYEQYF
TGTGCCTGGAGTGTTGGAAATGGAGTCTACGAGCAGTACTTC
>TRBV27|-|TRBJ1-2|-
CASSLRIGRVGGYTF
TGTGCCAGCAGTTTAAGGATAGGGAGGGTGGGCGGCTACACCTTC
>TRBV25-1|TRBD1|TRBJ2-3|-
CASRDSLFTDTQYF
TGTGCCAGCCGGGACAGTCTCTTCACAGATACGCAGTATTTT
>TRBV6-6|TRBD2|TRBJ2-1|-
CASSPSGRGNEQFF
TGTGCCAGCAGTCCTAGCGGGAGAGGCAATGAGCAGTTCTTC
>TRBV5-4|-|TRBJ2-1|once
CASSLGRDEQFF
TGTGCCAGCAGCTTGGGGCGGGATGAGCAGTTCTTC
>TRBV28|-|TRBJ2-2|-
CASIRGGTSNGELFF
TGTGCCAGCATCCGGGGAGGAACCTCGAACGGGGAGCTGTTTTTT
>TRBV28|TRBD1|TRBJ2-7|-
CASTGLGQAALEQYF
TGTGCCAGCACGGGTCTGGGACAGGCTGCCCTCGAGCAGTACTTC
>TRBV7-2|TRBD1|TRBJ2-5|once
CASSFTGQGETQYF
TGTGCCAGCAGCTTCACGGGACAGGGGGAGACCCAGTACTTC
>TRBV7-2|-|TRBJ2-1|-
CASSPQVYNEQFF
TGTGCCAGCAGCCCTCAGGTTTACAATGAGCAGTTCTTC
>TRBV7-2|TRBD1|TRBJ1-5|few
CASSLGDRGLAGNQPQHF
TGTGCCAGCAGCTTAGGGGACAGGGGGCTGGCGGGCAATCAGCCCCAGCATTTT
>TRBV7-6|TRBD1|TRBJ2-7|-
CASSLNRDSSYEQYF
TGTGCCAGCAGCTTAAACCGGGACAGCTCCTACGAGCAGTACTTC
>TRBV7-9|-|TRBJ2-2|-
CASRKEKAGELFF
TGTGCCAGCAGAAAGGAGAAGGCCGGGGAGCTGTTTTTT
>TRBV19|-|TRBJ2-2|once
CASTSGLAGGQSGVFF
-
>TRBV5-6|TRBD2|TRBJ2-1|-
CASSLRLAGGYNEQFF
TGTGCCAGCAGCCTGCGACTAGCGGGAGGCTACAATGAGCAGTTCTTC
>TRBV7-2|-|TRBJ2-4|-
CASSLLAKNIQYF
TGTGCCAGCAGCCTACTAGCCAAAAACATTCAGTACTTC
>TRBV30|TRBD2|TRBJ2-7|-
CAWSGKTSGSFDEQYF
TGTGCCTGGAGTGGCAAAACTAGCGGGAGTTTCGACGAGCAGTACTTC
>TRBV6-5|-|TRBJ2-2|-
CASSLGLPTGELFF
TGTGCCAGCAGTTTAGGACTCCCCACCGGGGAGCTGTTTTTT
>TRBV18|TRBD1|TRBJ2-3|-
CASSFRQGAATSTDTQYF
TGTGCCAGCTCATTCCGACAGGGGGCGGCAACTAGCACAGATACGCAGTATTTT
>TRBV27|-|TRBJ1-3|-
CASSSHRGNTIYF
TGTGCCAGCAGTTCTCACAGGGGAAACACCATATATTTT
>TRBV19|-|TRBJ2-7|-
CASSSDGLTSSYEQYF
TGTGCCAGTAGTTCGGACGGACTAACTTCGAGCTACGAGCAGTACTTC
>TRBV18|TRBD1|TRBJ2-6|-
CASSPIPGTGDSPGANVLTF
TGTGCCAGCTCACCAATTCCCGGGACAGGGGATTCCCCTGGGGCCAACGTCCTGACTTTC
>TRBV11-3|TRBD1|TRBJ2-5|-
CASSSGGPSNQYF
TGTGCCAGCAGCTCAGGGGGCCCGAGTAACCAGTACTTC
>TRBV7-2|TRBD2|TRBJ2-5|-
CASSGGLAAQETQYF
TGTGCCAGCAGCGGAGGACTAGCGGCACAAGAGACCCAGTACTTC
>TRBV7-9|-|TRBJ2-3|-
CASSLGSGSTDTQYF
TGTGCCAGCAGCTTAGGGAGCGGGAGCACAGATACGCAGTATTTT
>TRBV3-1/TRBV3-2|-|TRBJ1-1|-
CASSHVMGAGTEAFF
TGTGCCAGCAGCCATGTAATGGGGGCGGGCACTGAAGCTTTCTTT
>TRBV10-2|TRBD2|TRBJ2-3|-
CASSGFNSRTSGRDTQYF
TGCGCCAGCAGTGGGTTTAATTCCCGGACTAGCGGGAGGGATACGCAGTATTTT
>TRBV6-5|-|TRBJ2-7|-
CASKTHRAPYEQYF
TGTGCCAGTAAAACCCACAGGGCCCCCTACGAGCAGTACTTC
>TRBV30|TRBD2|TRBJ2-1|-
CAWSVQGLAYNEQFF
TGTGCCTGGAGTGTACAGGGACTAGCCTACAATGAGCAGTTCTTC